This TCR beta chain is from a study of graft-versus-host responses after intestinal transplantation. In the study overall: Recipients had transplants, and these were multivisceral, liver-intestinal, or isolated intestinal. Recipients uniformly received anti-thymocyte globulin induction, followed by tacrolimus and steroids for two to four years.

V lost 3 bases to trimming and J lost 2 bases, with 8 bases between them. Germline CDR1 MNHEY, CDR2 SMNVEV (reference sequence). This CDR3 has 14 residues. Study findings and constraints: Patients who carried graft-donor T cell macrochimerism also had high graft-versus-host to host-versus-graft clonal ratios in their allografts. GvH clonotypes were identified within recipient marrow, with a subset emerging first in ileum or blood.

Points on this clone: Antigen: not known.

Sequencing was performed with immunoSEQ multiplex PCR; in TCRdb, only in-frame clones are kept and a portion is missing. The sample has 7,500 to 9,000 clones, over 90% seen once. This receptor was taken from a human patient who received an intestinal transplant, so some T cells may come from the graft donor. The sample was PBMCs, taken 11 days after intestinal transplantation. The chain recombines TRBV27 with TRBJ1-5, with D unclear. CDR3 sequence (DNA): TGTGCCAGCAGTTTGATGGGAGGCAATCAGCCCCAGCATTTT. Encoded protein: CASSLMGGNQPQHF.